This TCR beta chain was observed in a study of blood T cells in healthy people across ages. With regard to this clonotype: Just one base apart from a much larger clone, this may be a read error.

A second PCR of about 7 to 12 cycles used a sample-barcoded 5' primer and a J-beta primer mix. Each single sample gave us at least 3 million CDR3-containing paired-end reads. TCRdb used MiXCR to reprocess the 5' RACE reads, holding one entry per CDR3 protein. Here the sample spans more than 700,000 distinct CDR3 sequences, 46% being singletons. The source is a man older than 75 in good health. The sequencing input was blood.

The CDR3 region is CASSRRLAGGFYNEQYF. The DNA for the CDR3 is TGTGCCAGCAGCCGCCGGCTAGCGGGAGGGTTCTACAATGAGCAGTACTTC. This rearrangement joins TRBV7-2 to TRBJ2-1; 12 bases line up with TRBD2. The DNA end is more similar to TRBJ2-7, so the J call may be wrong. This CDR3 is built from 17 residues. The V gene's germline CDR1 is SGHTA and CDR2 FQGNSA.